The 22 T cell receptor beta chains listed next were all sequenced from one sample in a study of shared T cell receptors in the human thymus. TCRdb keeps only in-frame clones here, not all; method: immunoSEQ multiplex PCR. The sample lists roughly 550,000 clones; 75% to 85% were seen once. The same sample was also studied in work on human thymus T cells.

The specimen sequenced was thymocytes. The receptor source for this set is a boy in the first two years of life with a congenital heart defect.

The V and J genes are TRBV4-3 and TRBJ2-2, with TRBD1 as a possible D gene (6 bases). Germline V gene sequence: CDR1 LGHNA, CDR2 YSLEER. The CDR3 runs to 16 residues. The ends were cut back, 0 bases at V and 0 bases at J, with 8 bases in the middle. The CDR3 sequence is CASSQEDSTNTGELFF. The CDR3 DNA is TGCGCCAGCAGCCAAGAGGACAGCACGAACACCGGGGAGCTGTTTTTT.

This clone was seen only a few times. The V gene is TRBV15, the J gene TRBJ2-5; 7 nucleotides align to TRBD1. V trimming: 1 base; J trimming: 7 bases; junction bases outside the gene matches: 3. The CDR3 extends over 13 amino acids. Germline CDR1 reads LNHNV; CDR2 reads YYDKDF (reference sequence). The CDR3 DNA reads as TGTGCCACCAGCAGAGGTCAGGGGGTGACCCAGTACTTC. Translated: CATSRGQGVTQYF.

The chain carries TRBV27 and TRBJ1-2; 8 bases map to TRBD1. The germline CDR1 and CDR2 sequences are MNHEY and SMNVEV (reference sequence). With 4 bases clipped from V and 4 bases from J, the junction kept 5 bases outside the gene matches. This CDR3 contains 14 residues. The DNA of the CDR3 is TGTGCCAGCAGTTCCAGGGGGCGGCCCTATGGCTACACCTTC. Its protein product is CASSSRGRPYGYTF.

About this clone itself: Other DNA sequences in this sample translate to the same CDR3. The rearrangement joins TRBV14 to TRBJ2-3; the D is unclear. Per the germline V gene, CDR1 is SGHDN and CDR2 is FVKESK. Trimming stripped 4 bases from V and 1 base from J, with 3 bases between. The length of the CDR3 is 12 residues. The CDR3 loop is CASSRRTDTQYF. The CDR3, as DNA: TGTGCCAGCAGCCGGCGCACAGATACGCAGTATTTT.

The chain is built from TRBV9 and TRBJ1-1, with 7 positions matching TRBD1. CDR1 and CDR2 (germline): SGDLS, YYNGEE. The CDR3 totals 16 residues. Unmatched junction bases numbered 7, after V lost 2 bases and J lost 0 bases. The CDR3 coding sequence is TGTGCCAGCAGCGTTGAAGACAGGGTGATGAACACTGAAGCTTTCTTT. As protein: CASSVEDRVMNTEAFF.

This chain links TRBV25-1 with TRBJ1-5; D remains ambiguous. V lost 7 bases, J lost 2 bases, and 6 bases lay in between. Germline values: CDR1 MGHDK, CDR2 SYGVNS. This CDR3 is 12 amino acids long. CDR3 coding DNA: TGTGCCAGCAACGCGGGCAATCAGCCCCAGCATTTT. The encoded protein is CASNAGNQPQHF.

CDR3 in amino acids: CASSLGSSGRYLESQYF. The DNA for the CDR3 is TGTGCCAGCAGCTTGGGGTCCAGCGGGCGATACCTGGAATCCCAGTACTTC. J is TRBJ2-5 and V is TRBV5-6, with D tentatively TRBD2 (6 bases). Trimming cost V 0 bases and J 9 bases, with 24 bases left between them. This CDR3 comprises 17 residues. Germline CDR1 SGHDT, CDR2 YYEEEE.

The chain recombines TRBV5-1 with TRBJ2-7; D may be TRBD1 (5 bases). CDR3 length: 15 amino acids. CDR1 is SGHRS and CDR2 is YFSETQ in the germline V gene. The V and J ends lost 4 bases and 3 bases respectively, with 17 bases between them. CDR3 amino acids: CASSVATTENYEQYF. DNA for the CDR3: TGCGCCAGCAGCGTGGCCACGACAGAAAACTACGAGCAGTACTTC.

The chain links TRBV9 to TRBJ1-5; D possibly corresponds to TRBD1 (6 bases). Trimming left V 0 bases short and J 7 bases short, with 17 bases between. CDR1 SGDLS and CDR2 YYNGEE come from the germline V gene. CDR3 length equals 16 residues. The CDR3 reads CASSVVVRGRGQPQHF. The CDR3 DNA follows: TGTGCCAGCAGCGTAGTGGTCAGGGGAAGAGGGCAGCCCCAGCATTTT.

The chain links TRBV4-1 to TRBJ2-5; 8 bases are shared with TRBD2. The CDR3 is made up of 16 amino acids. The germline V gene has CDR1 MGHRA and CDR2 YSYEKL. J gave up 4 bases and V 1 base, and 8 bases lay outside the gene matches. CDR3 amino acids: CASSQAERERGETQYF. CDR3 in DNA: TGCGCCAGCAGCCAAGCTGAGCGGGAGAGGGGAGAGACCCAGTACTTC.

The sample holds a few counts of this clone. The chain uses TRBV2 and TRBJ1-5, with TRBD1 matching 8 bases. The CDR3 loop spans 19 amino acids. V trimming: 3 bases; J trimming: 2 bases; junction bases outside the gene matches: 15. Looked up from germline, CDR1 is SNHLY and CDR2 is FYNNEI. CDR3 sequence (DNA): TGTGCCAGCAGTGAGGGCTTTCTGGGACAGGTTCCGCGCAATCAGCCCCAGCATTTT. This sequence encodes CASSEGFLGQVPRNQPQHF.

V and J are TRBV7-2 and TRBJ1-2; D uncertain. Germline values: CDR1 SGHTA, CDR2 FQGNSA. The length of the CDR3 is 15 residues. The V end was cut by 1 base, the J end by 3 bases, with 12 bases between. CDR3 nucleotides: TGTGCCAGCAGCTTAGGCCGGGGATGGGACTATGGCTACACCTTC. This translates into CASSLGRGWDYGYTF. The whole variable domain, filled in from reference TRBV7-2 and TRBJ1-2, reads GAGVSQSPSNKVTEKGKDVELRCDPISGHTALYWYRQSLGQGLEFLIYFQGNSAPDKSGLPSDRFSAERTGGSVSTLTIQRTQQEDSAVYLCASSLGRGWDYGYTFGSGTRLTVV.

In its sample, this clone was seen a few times. This rearrangement joins TRBV5-1 to TRBJ1-3; 8 nucleotides align to TRBD1. This CDR3 has 14 residues. After removal of 7 bases from V and 0 bases from J, the junction contained 3 bases not matched to a gene. Germline CDR1 SGHRS, CDR2 YFSETQ. As DNA, the CDR3 is TGCGCCAGCGGGACAGGTTTCTCTGGAAACACCATATATTTT. Its translation is CASGTGFSGNTIYF.

The rearrangement uses TRBV6-1 and TRBJ2-5; 8 bases match TRBD1. CDR3 size: 17 residues. V was pared by 2 bases and J by 3 bases, with 11 bases of the junction left unmatched. CDR1 is MNHNS, CDR2 SASEGT, per germline. The DNA of the CDR3 is TGTGCCAGCAGTGAAATTGTGCCAGGGGGCCGGAAAGAGACCCAGTACTTC. This translates into CASSEIVPGGRKETQYF.

This chain links TRBV5-6 with TRBJ2-3; TRBD1 aligns across 9 bases. Trimming took 0 bases from V and 3 from J; bases not matched to a gene: 5. The CDR3 loop spans 16 amino acids. Germline V gives CDR1 SGHDT, CDR2 YYEEEE. The CDR3 reads CASSLAGDRVTDTQYF. CDR3 bases: TGTGCCAGCAGCTTGGCCGGGGACAGGGTAACAGATACGCAGTATTTT.

The rearrangement uses TRBV2 and TRBJ1-1; D remains unclear. From germline, CDR1 is SNHLY and CDR2 FYNNEI. The CDR3 covers 12 residues. Trimming shortened V by 1 base and J by 6 bases, and 6 bases separated the two germline ends. This CDR3 reads CASSEGMSEAFF. For the CDR3, the DNA is TGTGCCAGCAGTGAAGGTATGTCTGAAGCTTTCTTT.

The chain joins TRBV7-9 to TRBJ1-1; D gene unclear. V lost 4 bases and J lost 7, with 19 bases in between. CDR1 SEHNR and CDR2 FQNEAQ come from the germline V gene (reference sequence). CDR3 length: 15 amino acids. In DNA form, the CDR3 reads TGTGCCAGCAGCTCCCCTCCAGCAGAGACTTTTGAAGCTTTCTTT. Protein sequence: CASSSPPAETFEAFF.

The genes are TRBV4-1 and TRBJ2-7; 10 nucleotides agree with TRBD2. Germline-derived CDR1 and CDR2 are MGHRA and YSYEKL. There are 20 residues in the CDR3. Trimming cost V 0 bases and J 2 bases; bases outside gene matches: 16. The CDR3 spells CASSQDAVASGSPTTYEQYF. The CDR3 region has the DNA TGCGCCAGCAGCCAAGATGCCGTGGCTAGCGGGAGCCCCACCACCTACGAGCAGTACTTC.

The chain uses TRBV28 and TRBJ2-1, with 10 nucleotides matching TRBD1. The CDR3 length is 17 residues. Germline V gene lookup returns CDR1 MDHEN and CDR2 SYDVKM. The junction had 11 bases not matched to a gene; V was cut back by 2 bases and J by 7 bases. Here the CDR3 DNA reads TGTGCCAGCAGTTTAATGGCTGGGACAGGGGATCCTAATGAGCAGTTCTTC. This translates into CASSLMAGTGDPNEQFF.

The chain has TRBV30 and TRBJ2-7; the match to TRBD2 covers 13 bases. This CDR3 comprises 14 residues. Per germline, CDR1 GTSNPN and CDR2 SVGIG (reference sequence). The trim removed 4 bases at V and 4 bases at J, leaving 4 bases unmatched. CDR3 residues: CAWIRTSGSYEQYF. CDR3 DNA sequence: TGTGCCTGGATTCGGACTAGCGGGAGTTACGAGCAGTACTTC. Together with reference TRBV30 and TRBJ2-7, the CDR3 gives the full variable domain: SQTIHQWPATLVQPVGSPLSLECTVEGTSNPNLYWYRQAAGRGLQLLFYSVGIGQISSEVPQNLSASRPQDRQFILSSKKLLLSDSGFYLCAWIRTSGSYEQYFGPGTRLTVT.

This CDR3 is CASSLSGGLTNYGYTF. Written as DNA, the CDR3 is TGTGCCAGCAGTTTATCTGGAGGCTTAACTAACTATGGCTACACCTTC. The V and J genes are TRBV27 and TRBJ1-2; D gene uncertain. The CDR3 loop spans 16 amino acids. Germline assignment: CDR1 MNHEY and CDR2 SMNVEV (reference sequence). The V and J ends lost 0 bases and 0 bases respectively, with 11 bases between them.

The CDR3 DNA reads TGTGCCAGTAGTCGAACAGTCGTGAGCAATCAGCCCCAGCATTTT. It codes for CASSRTVVSNQPQHF. J is TRBJ1-5 and V is TRBV19, with unresolved D. This CDR3 spans 15 amino acids. Looked up from germline, CDR1 is LNHDA and CDR2 is SQIVND (reference sequence). V was cut by 5 bases and J by 1 base, with 12 bases left in between. Combining the CDR3 with reference TRBV19 and TRBJ1-5 gives the whole variable domain DGGITQSPKYLFRKEGQNVTLSCEQNLNHDAMYWYRQDPGQGLRLIYYSQIVNDFQKGDIAEGYSVSREKKESFPLTVTSAQKNPTAFYLCASSRTVVSNQPQHFGDGTRLSIL.